This entry is about one T cell receptor beta chain. Its antigen remains unknown. Germline loops: CDR1 PRHDT, CDR2 FYEKMQ (reference sequence). The CDR3 consists of 13 residues. V lost 5 bases, J lost 2 bases, and 10 bases lay in between. The data were obtained in a study of CD8 T cells in Susac syndrome. General study findings and limits: Susac CD8+ clonal expansion peaked in TEMRA cells and active patients. In its TCR sequencing and HLA analysis, the study acknowledged that the number of individuals was relatively small.

Random hexamers were used to reverse transcribe roughly 0.45 to 1 ug of RNA. The TCR beta CDR3 was amplified by immunoSEQ multiplex PCR across 54 Vbeta, 13 Jbeta. In TCRdb, the immunoSEQ multiplex PCR reads were re-called with MiXCR into one record per CDR3 protein. Of around 95,000 distinct CDR3 sequences in the sample, 95% were seen once. CD8+ and CD4+ T cells from blood underwent TCR beta sequencing. The receptor was derived from a human donor with Susac syndrome. The sample taken for sequencing was CD8+ T cells from PBMCs. This chain uses TRBV13 with TRBJ2-7; tentative D call: TRBD2 (5 bases). The CDR3 DNA follows: TGTGCCAGCAGCCGTCGACTAACCTACGAGCAGTACTTC. Translation gives CASSRRLTYEQYF.